The clone carrying this T cell receptor (beta chain) occurred once. The data were taken from a study of blood T cell repertoires in COVID-19. As for the study in general: Nucleic acid was either cDNA or gDNA, and it came from T cells, B-cell-depleted T cells, or PBMCs.

Original data processing: From reference gene primer amplification, estimates of nucleated cell counts were derived. Only in-frame clones appear in the TCRdb table, and some are missing; sequencing was by immunoSEQ multiplex PCR. V and J calls and clone size are copied from that table; D and trimming were computed from the DNA. This table holds a few hundred thousand clones, 85% to 90% found once. CDR3 size: 14 residues. Germline V gene data show CDR1 as MNHEY and CDR2 as SVGEGT. J was trimmed by 5 bases and V by 0 bases; bases with no gene match: 3. The specimen sequenced was peripheral blood. The receptor comes from a man aged 50 to 59 with acute or convalescent COVID-19. The V gene is TRBV6-2 or TRBV6-3, the J gene TRBJ1-1, with 7 bases matching TRBD1. The DNA of the CDR3 is TGTGCCAGCAGTTACTCAGGGGGCATAACTGAAGCTTTCTTT. As protein: CASSYSGGITEAFF.